The sequence of this T cell receptor (beta chain) was determined in a study of tumor and adjacent non-tumor tissue in lung cancer. Study context: Aged about 31 to 80 years, patients included 10 men and roughly 5 women with stage I to III disease. On average, productive TCRbeta reads reached roughly 3.9 million per sample. Findings of the study overall: Significantly higher TCR diversity was found in tumor than normal lung.

Worth noting for this clonotype: Its target is unknown.

The template was RNA from unsorted bulk tissue. The CDR3 covers 18 residues. V dropped 8 bases and J dropped 7 bases, with 30 bases sitting between them. TCRbeta libraries were built with three rounds of nested PCR, modified from ARM-PCR. MiXCR was run by TCRdb on the multiplex PCR reads, yielding one entry per CDR3 protein. The table records 65,000 to 95,000 distinct CDR3 sequences, about two thirds of them present only once. The chain recombines TRBV12-3 or TRBV12-4 with TRBJ2-1; D uncertain. This TCR was recovered from a woman aged 70 to 79 with non-small cell lung cancer. Sequencing used lung tumor tissue. The CDR3 sequence is CASGSTLVGPSSGNEQFF. CDR3 DNA sequence: TGTGCCAGCGGTTCCACGTTGGTGGGCCCCTCTTCTGGTAATGAGCAGTTCTTC.